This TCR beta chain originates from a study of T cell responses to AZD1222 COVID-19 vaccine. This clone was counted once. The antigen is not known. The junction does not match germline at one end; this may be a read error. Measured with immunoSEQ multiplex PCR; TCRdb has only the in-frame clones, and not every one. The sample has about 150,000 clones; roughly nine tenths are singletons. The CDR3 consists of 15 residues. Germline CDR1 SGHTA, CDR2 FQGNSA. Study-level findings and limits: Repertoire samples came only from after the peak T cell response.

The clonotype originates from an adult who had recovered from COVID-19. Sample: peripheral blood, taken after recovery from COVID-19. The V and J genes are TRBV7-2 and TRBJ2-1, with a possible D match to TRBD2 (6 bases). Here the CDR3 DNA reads TGTGCCAGCAGTTTAGCGGTTCCCTCCTACAATGAGCAGTTCTTC. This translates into CASSLAVPSYNEQFF.